A selection of T cell receptor beta chains follows, all from one sample in a study of cytomegalovirus exposure and HLA in healthy donors. Only in-frame clones appear in the TCRdb table, and some are missing; sequencing was by immunoSEQ multiplex PCR. This table holds tens of thousands of clones, roughly four fifths found once. Source material: PBMCs. The receptors derive from a woman in her thirties or forties in good health and CMV-seropositive. Each CDR3 is given with its conserved first and last residue. The order of the fields is CDR3 protein, clone size, D gene, V gene. D genes are given only for firm matches. The listing skips clone size in some rows; elsewhere it reads once, few, many or a size class.

CDR3 protein: CASSHRLAGGEDNEQFF
clone size: NA
D gene: TRBD2
V gene: TRBV4-3

CDR3 protein: CASSYQKPRGDTQYF
clone size: few
D gene: NA
V gene: TRBV6-5

CDR3 protein: CASRFRGPGANVLTF
clone size: NA
D gene: TRBD1
V gene: TRBV4-1

CDR3 protein: CATSSRTGDSPLHF
clone size: NA
D gene: TRBD1
V gene: TRBV15

CDR3 protein: CASSFQGGADTQYF
clone size: few
D gene: NA
V gene: TRBV5-1

CDR3 protein: CASSWTENTGELFF
clone size: few
D gene: NA
V gene: TRBV4-3

CDR3 protein: CASSLVGNGDSGNTIYF
clone size: NA
D gene: NA
V gene: TRBV5-1

CDR3 protein: CAISDIEGEQSYNEQFF
clone size: NA
D gene: NA
V gene: TRBV10-3

CDR3 protein: CASSLSGERKYF
clone size: NA
D gene: NA
V gene: TRBV7-2

CDR3 protein: CASSIDPDSSYNEQFF
clone size: NA
D gene: NA
V gene: TRBV19

CDR3 protein: CASSAFRGPNEKLFF
clone size: NA
D gene: TRBD1
V gene: TRBV19

CDR3 protein: CARQSGAETYEQYF
clone size: NA
D gene: NA
V gene: TRBV2

CDR3 protein: CASSQARTGFTCEQYF
clone size: NA
D gene: TRBD1
V gene: TRBV4-1

CDR3 protein: CASSLFREWREQYF
clone size: few
D gene: NA
V gene: TRBV5-6

CDR3 protein: CASSSRIDTEAFF
clone size: once
D gene: NA
V gene: TRBV28

CDR3 protein: CASSEGGGYEQFF
clone size: few
D gene: NA
V gene: TRBV6-1

CDR3 protein: CASSKDGQGSRETQYF
clone size: NA
D gene: NA
V gene: TRBV21-1

CDR3 protein: CASSLDLLGPARDEQYF
clone size: NA
D gene: NA
V gene: TRBV7-9

CDR3 protein: CASSLSLTGGSYEQYF
clone size: NA
D gene: TRBD1
V gene: TRBV28

CDR3 protein: CASTRQDYGYTF
clone size: NA
D gene: NA
V gene: TRBV28

CDR3 protein: CASRQEAPGEQFF
clone size: NA
D gene: NA
V gene: TRBV19

CDR3 protein: CATLGGGAGELFF
clone size: NA
D gene: NA
V gene: TRBV19

CDR3 protein: CATSRVGSYGYTF
clone size: NA
D gene: NA
V gene: TRBV15

CDR3 protein: CASSWGRGNEKLFF
clone size: NA
D gene: NA
V gene: TRBV5-4

CDR3 protein: CASSQEGLAGGPTDTQYF
clone size: NA
D gene: TRBD2
V gene: TRBV4-3

CDR3 protein: CASSDKIGTGNYGYTF
clone size: NA
D gene: TRBD1
V gene: TRBV6-1

CDR3 protein: CASSQTSGSRYNEQFF
clone size: NA
D gene: TRBD2
V gene: TRBV18

CDR3 protein: CASSERLGTTDTQYF
clone size: NA
D gene: NA
V gene: TRBV28

CDR3 protein: CASSPSANQGTEAFF
clone size: NA
D gene: NA
V gene: TRBV9

CDR3 protein: CASSLGLAGVYTGELFF
clone size: NA
D gene: TRBD2
V gene: TRBV5-1

CDR3 protein: CASRSRTSGSYEQYF
clone size: NA
D gene: TRBD2
V gene: TRBV19

CDR3 protein: CASSPGQGSNYGYTF
clone size: NA
D gene: TRBD1
V gene: TRBV6-4

CDR3 protein: CASSLQQGNTEAFF
clone size: NA
D gene: NA
V gene: TRBV27

CDR3 protein: CASSQVISPSGGPEFF
clone size: once
D gene: TRBD2
V gene: TRBV4-3

CDR3 protein: CASSPRGDQPQHF
clone size: NA
D gene: TRBD1
V gene: TRBV18

CDR3 protein: CASSLGQGDEKLFF
clone size: few
D gene: TRBD1
V gene: TRBV5-1

CDR3 protein: CASSEGDTSYTGELFF
clone size: NA
D gene: NA
V gene: TRBV28

CDR3 protein: CASSLPRTSGGNEQFF
clone size: NA
D gene: TRBD2
V gene: TRBV28

CDR3 protein: CASSQVSGRTEAFF
clone size: NA
D gene: NA
V gene: TRBV14

CDR3 protein: CASSLDTSYGYTF
clone size: NA
D gene: NA
V gene: TRBV7-9